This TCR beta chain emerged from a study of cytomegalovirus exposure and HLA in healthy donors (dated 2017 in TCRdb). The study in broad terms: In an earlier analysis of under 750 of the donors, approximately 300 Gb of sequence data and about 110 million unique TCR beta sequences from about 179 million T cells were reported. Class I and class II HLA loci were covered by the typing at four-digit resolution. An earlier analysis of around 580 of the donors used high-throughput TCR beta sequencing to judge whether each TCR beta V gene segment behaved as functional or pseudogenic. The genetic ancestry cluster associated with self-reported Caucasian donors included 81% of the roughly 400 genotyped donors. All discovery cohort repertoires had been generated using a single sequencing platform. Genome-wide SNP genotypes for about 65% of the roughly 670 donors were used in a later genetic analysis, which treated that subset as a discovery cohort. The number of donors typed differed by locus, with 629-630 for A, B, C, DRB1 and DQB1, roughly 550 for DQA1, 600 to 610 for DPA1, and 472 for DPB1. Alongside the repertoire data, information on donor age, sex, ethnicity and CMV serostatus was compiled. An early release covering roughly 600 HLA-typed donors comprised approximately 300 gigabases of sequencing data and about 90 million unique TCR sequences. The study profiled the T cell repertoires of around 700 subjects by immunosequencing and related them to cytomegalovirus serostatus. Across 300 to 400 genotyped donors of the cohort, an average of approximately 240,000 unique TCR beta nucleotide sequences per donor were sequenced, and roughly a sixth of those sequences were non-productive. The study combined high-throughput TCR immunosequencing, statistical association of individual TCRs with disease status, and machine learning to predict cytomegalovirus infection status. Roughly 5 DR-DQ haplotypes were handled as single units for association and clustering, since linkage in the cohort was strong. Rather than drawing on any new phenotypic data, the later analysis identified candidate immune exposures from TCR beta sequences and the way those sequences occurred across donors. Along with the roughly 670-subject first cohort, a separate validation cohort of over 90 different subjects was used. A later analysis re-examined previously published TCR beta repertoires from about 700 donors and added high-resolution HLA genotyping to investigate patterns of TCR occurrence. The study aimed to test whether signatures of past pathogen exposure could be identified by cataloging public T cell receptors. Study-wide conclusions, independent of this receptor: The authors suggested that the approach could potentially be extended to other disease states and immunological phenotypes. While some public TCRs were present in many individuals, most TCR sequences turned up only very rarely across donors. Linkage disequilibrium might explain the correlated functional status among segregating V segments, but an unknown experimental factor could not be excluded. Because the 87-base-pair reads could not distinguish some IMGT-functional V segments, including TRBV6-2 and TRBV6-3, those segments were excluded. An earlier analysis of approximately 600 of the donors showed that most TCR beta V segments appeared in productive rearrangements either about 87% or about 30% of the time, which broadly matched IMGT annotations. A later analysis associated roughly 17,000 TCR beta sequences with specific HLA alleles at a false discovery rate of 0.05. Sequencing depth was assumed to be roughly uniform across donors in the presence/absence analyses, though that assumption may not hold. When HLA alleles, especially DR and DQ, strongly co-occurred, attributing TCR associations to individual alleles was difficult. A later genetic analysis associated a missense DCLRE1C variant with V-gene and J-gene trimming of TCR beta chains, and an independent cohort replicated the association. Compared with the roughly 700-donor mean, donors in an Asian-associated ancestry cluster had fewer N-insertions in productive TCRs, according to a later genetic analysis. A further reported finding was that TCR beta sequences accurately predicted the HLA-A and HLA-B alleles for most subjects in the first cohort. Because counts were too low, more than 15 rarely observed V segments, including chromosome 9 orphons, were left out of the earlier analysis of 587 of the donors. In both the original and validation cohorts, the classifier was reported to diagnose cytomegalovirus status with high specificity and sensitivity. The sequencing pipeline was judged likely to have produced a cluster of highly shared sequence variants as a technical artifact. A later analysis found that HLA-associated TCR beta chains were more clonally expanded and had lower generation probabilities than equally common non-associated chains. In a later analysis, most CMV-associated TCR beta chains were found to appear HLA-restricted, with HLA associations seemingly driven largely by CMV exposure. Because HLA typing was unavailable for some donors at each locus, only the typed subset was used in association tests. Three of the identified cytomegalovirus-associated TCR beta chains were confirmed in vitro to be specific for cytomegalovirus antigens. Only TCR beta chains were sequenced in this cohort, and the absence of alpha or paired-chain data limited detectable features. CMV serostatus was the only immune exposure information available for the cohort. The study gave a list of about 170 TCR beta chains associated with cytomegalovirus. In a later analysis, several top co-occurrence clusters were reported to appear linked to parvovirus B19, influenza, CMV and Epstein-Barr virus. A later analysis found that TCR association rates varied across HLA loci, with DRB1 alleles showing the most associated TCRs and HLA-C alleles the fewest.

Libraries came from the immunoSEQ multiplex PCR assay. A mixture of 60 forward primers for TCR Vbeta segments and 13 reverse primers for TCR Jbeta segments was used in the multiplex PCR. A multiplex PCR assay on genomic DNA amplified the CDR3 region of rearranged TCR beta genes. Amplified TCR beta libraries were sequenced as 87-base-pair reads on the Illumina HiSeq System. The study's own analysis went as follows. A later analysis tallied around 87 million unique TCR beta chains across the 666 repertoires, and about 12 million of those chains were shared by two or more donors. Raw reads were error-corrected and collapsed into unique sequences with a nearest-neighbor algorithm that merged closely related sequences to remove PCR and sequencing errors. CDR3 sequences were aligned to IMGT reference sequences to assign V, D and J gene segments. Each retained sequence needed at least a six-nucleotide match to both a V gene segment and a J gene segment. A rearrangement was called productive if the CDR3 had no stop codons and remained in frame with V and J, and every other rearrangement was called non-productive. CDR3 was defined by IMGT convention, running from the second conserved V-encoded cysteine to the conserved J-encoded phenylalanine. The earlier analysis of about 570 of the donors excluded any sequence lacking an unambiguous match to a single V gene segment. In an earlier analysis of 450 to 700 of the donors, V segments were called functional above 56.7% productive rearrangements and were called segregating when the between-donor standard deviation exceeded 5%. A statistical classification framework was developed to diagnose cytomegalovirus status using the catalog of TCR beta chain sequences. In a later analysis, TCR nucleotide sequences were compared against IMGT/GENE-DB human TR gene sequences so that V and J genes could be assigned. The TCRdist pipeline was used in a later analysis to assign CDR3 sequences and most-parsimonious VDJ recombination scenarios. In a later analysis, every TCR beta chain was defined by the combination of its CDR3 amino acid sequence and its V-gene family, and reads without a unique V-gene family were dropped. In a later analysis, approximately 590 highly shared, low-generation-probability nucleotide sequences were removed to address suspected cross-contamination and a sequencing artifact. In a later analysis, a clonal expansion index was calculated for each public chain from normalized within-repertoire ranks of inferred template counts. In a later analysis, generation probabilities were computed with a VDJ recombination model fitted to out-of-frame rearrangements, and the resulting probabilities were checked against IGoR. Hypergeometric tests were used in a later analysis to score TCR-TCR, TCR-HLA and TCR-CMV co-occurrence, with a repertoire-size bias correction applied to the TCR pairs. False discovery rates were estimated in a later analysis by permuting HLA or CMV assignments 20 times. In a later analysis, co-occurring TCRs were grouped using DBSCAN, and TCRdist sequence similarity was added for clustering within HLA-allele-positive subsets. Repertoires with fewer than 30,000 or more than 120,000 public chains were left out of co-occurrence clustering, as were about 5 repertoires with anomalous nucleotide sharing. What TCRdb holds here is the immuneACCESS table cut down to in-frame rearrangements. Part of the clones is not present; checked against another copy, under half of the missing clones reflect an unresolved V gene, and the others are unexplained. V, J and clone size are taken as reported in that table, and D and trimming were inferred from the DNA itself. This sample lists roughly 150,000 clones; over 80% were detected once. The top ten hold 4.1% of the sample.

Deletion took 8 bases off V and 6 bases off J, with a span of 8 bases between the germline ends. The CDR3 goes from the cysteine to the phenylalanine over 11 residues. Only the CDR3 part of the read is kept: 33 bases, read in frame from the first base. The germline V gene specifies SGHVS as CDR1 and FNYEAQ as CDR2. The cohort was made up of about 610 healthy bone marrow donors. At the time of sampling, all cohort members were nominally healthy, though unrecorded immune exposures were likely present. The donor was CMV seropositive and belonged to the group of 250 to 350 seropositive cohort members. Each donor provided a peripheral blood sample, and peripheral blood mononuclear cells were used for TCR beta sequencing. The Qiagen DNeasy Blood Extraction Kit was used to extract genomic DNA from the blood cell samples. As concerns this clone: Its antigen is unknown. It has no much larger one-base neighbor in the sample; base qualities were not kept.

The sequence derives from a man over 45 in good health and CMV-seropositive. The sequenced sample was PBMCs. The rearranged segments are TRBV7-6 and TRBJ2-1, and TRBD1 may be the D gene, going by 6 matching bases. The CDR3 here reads CASGRGNEQFF. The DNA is TGTGCCAGCGGCAGGGGCAATGAGCAGTTCTTC. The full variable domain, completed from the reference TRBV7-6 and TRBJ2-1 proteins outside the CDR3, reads GAGVSQSPRYKVTKRGQDVALRCDPISGHVSLYWYRQALGQGPEFLTYFNYEAQQDKSGLPNDRFSAERPEGSISTLTIQRTEQRDSAMYRCASGRGNEQFFGPGTRLTVL.